The clone carrying this T cell receptor beta chain has at least ten counts. Its antigen is not known. This sample is part of a study of blood T cells in healthy people across ages. Regarding the study as a whole: Roughly linearly, TCR beta diversity per million T cells fell as age increased. Estimates drawn from one million T cells were deemed to understate diversity.

Germline CDR1 SGHTA, CDR2 FQGNSA. The CDR3 is made up of 13 amino acids. The V and J ends lost 5 bases and 8 bases, in that order; junction bases with no gene match: 7. The use of a sample-barcoded 5' primer and a J-beta primer mix characterized a second PCR of roughly 6 to 11 cycles. TCRdb itself ran the 5' RACE reads through MiXCR, one entry per CDR3 protein. Here the sample spans hundreds of thousands of distinct CDR3 sequences, 32% being singletons. Sequenced: blood. The source is a woman older than 75 in good health. The chain recombines TRBV7-2 with TRBJ1-1; 8 bases are shared with TRBD1. Written as DNA, the CDR3 is TGTGCCAGCAGCCCAGGGACAGGCCAAGAAGCTTTCTTT. This translates into CASSPGTGQEAFF.